This passage covers 22 T cell receptor beta chains from one sample sequenced in a study of blood T cell repertoires in COVID-19. Assay used: immunoSEQ multiplex PCR; TCRdb lists only in-frame clones, some missing. Of under 200,000 clones in the sample, about 87% were seen once. The sequenced sample was peripheral blood. These receptors all come from a woman older than 75 with COVID-19, enrolled during active disease.

The chain carries TRBV4-2 and TRBJ2-2; 7 bases are shared with TRBD2. Per germline, CDR1 LGHNA and CDR2 YNFKEQ. The CDR3 consists of 16 residues. Germline trimming cut 0 bases from V and 6 bases from J; bases unmatched to any gene: 7. CDR3 region: CASSQELRGGSGELFF. DNA of the CDR3: TGTGCCAGCAGCCAAGAATTGCGGGGAGGGTCCGGGGAGCTGTTTTTT.

This rearrangement joins TRBV7-3 to TRBJ2-4; D uncertain. The length of the CDR3 is 12 residues. Germline lookup yields CDR1 SGHTA and CDR2 FQGTGA. Trimming took off 7 bases at V and 2 bases at J, with 6 bases between the two ends. The CDR3 nucleotides read TGTGCCAGCACCATTCCCAAAAACATTCAGTACTTC. It codes for CASTIPKNIQYF.

CDR3 coding DNA: TGCGCCAGCAGCTTGGCAGGACAGGGATCCGGGGAGCTGTTTTTT. Protein sequence: CASSLAGQGSGELFF. The chain combines TRBV5-1 with TRBJ2-2; TRBD1 aligns across 8 bases. V trimming: 0 bases; J trimming: 6 bases; junction bases outside the gene matches: 4. The CDR3 covers 15 residues. Germline V CDR1 and CDR2: SGHRS, YFSETQ.

This clone was recorded a few times. The chain recombines TRBV9 with TRBJ1-4; D call uncertain. CDR1 is SGDLS and CDR2 is YYNGEE in the germline V gene. V was cut by 0 bases and J by 7 bases, with 10 bases left in between. This CDR3 contains 14 residues. The CDR3: CASSVGGESEKLFF. The CDR3 bases are TGTGCCAGCAGCGTAGGGGGAGAATCTGAAAAACTGTTTTTT.

The CDR3 here is CASSQTPGTPGGYEQYF. CDR3 coding DNA: TGCGCCAGCAGTCAAACCCCAGGGACCCCGGGAGGCTACGAGCAGTACTTC. The rearrangement joins TRBV23-1 to TRBJ2-7; 7 positions agree with TRBD2. TRBV23-1 belongs to the ORF category, with a function that is uncertain. CDR3 length: 17 residues. The V and J ends lost 2 bases and 3 bases, in that order; junction bases with no gene match: 13.

This chain joins TRBV11-1 and TRBJ1-4, with a tentative D call TRBD1 (6 bases). CDR1 SGHAT and CDR2 FQDESV come from the germline V gene (reference sequence). This CDR3 comprises 14 residues. Between the trimmed V and J ends, which lost 5 bases and 8 bases, there was a span of 15 bases. In DNA, the CDR3 is TGTGCCAGCAGCCTTCGGGGGGCCAAGGAAAAACTGTTTTTT. Translated, it gives CASSLRGAKEKLFF.

The J gene is TRBJ2-1, the V gene TRBV19; 8 bases line up with TRBD2. The CDR3 has 14 amino acids. The junction had 4 bases not matched to a gene; V was cut back by 5 bases and J by 4 bases. Germline CDR1 LNHDA, CDR2 SQIVND (reference sequence). Here the CDR3 DNA reads TGTGCCAGTAGTCGGGAGGGGACATACAATGAGCAGTTCTTC. Residues: CASSREGTYNEQFF.

The chain recombines TRBV2 with TRBJ1-1, with D tentatively TRBD1 (5 bases). The germline V gene encodes CDR1 SNHLY and CDR2 FYNNEI. This CDR3 is built from 12 residues. V lost 4 bases to trimming and J lost 5 bases, with 8 bases between them. CDR3 DNA: TGTGCCAGCAGTGCGGGGGTTACTGAAGCTTTCTTT. Translated: CASSAGVTEAFF.

The chain recombines TRBV5-1 with TRBJ1-2; no clear D gene. The germline gives CDR1 SGHRS, CDR2 YFSETQ. The CDR3 consists of 13 residues. V was cut by 2 bases and J by 8 bases, with 13 bases left in between. The DNA for the CDR3 is TGCGCCAGCAGCTTAGGTCCAGAGGGAGGCTACACCTTC. Translating it yields CASSLGPEGGYTF.

Only one count was recorded for this clone. V is TRBV28 and J is TRBJ1-3, with D possibly matching TRBD1 (6 bases). The CDR3 has 15 residues. The V end lost 3 bases, the J end lost 4 bases, and 13 bases lay between the germline ends. CDR1 and CDR2 (germline): MDHEN, SYDVKM. The CDR3 DNA is TGTGCCAGCAGTTTTGCAGGGGCGACGGGAAACACCATATATTTT. Encoded protein: CASSFAGATGNTIYF.

The chain uses TRBV19 and TRBJ2-7; TRBD1 aligns across 7 bases. V lost 2 bases, J lost 7 bases, and 5 bases stayed unmatched. This CDR3 region has 13 residues. Germline V gene lookup returns CDR1 LNHDA and CDR2 SQIVND (reference sequence). The CDR3 DNA reads TGTGCCAGTAGTATACGGGACAGAGGTGAGCAGTACTTC. As protein: CASSIRDRGEQYF.

The gene calls are TRBV2 and TRBJ2-5, with 9 bases identical to TRBD2. V was pared by 6 bases and J by 5 bases, with 7 bases of the junction left unmatched. The CDR3 is 14 residues long. Germline lookup yields CDR1 SNHLY and CDR2 FYNNEI. The CDR3 nucleotides read TGTGCCAGCAGCAGCGGACTAGCGATGGAGACCCAGTACTTC. As protein: CASSSGLAMETQYF.

This clone appeared once. This chain uses TRBV4-2 with TRBJ2-1, with 13 bases matching TRBD2. Trimming removed 2 bases from V and 6 bases from J; junction bases left unmatched: 10. Germline V lookup: CDR1 LGHNA, CDR2 YNFKEQ. The CDR3 loop spans 18 amino acids. CDR3 region: CASSQPTPGLAGINEQFF. The CDR3 region has the DNA TGTGCCAGCAGCCAACCGACACCGGGACTAGCGGGAATCAATGAGCAGTTCTTC.

The chain joins TRBV5-1 to TRBJ1-6; 7 bases line up with TRBD1. This CDR3 spans 15 amino acids. Germline CDR1 reads SGHRS; CDR2 reads YFSETQ. The V segment lost 0 bases and the J segment 6 bases; nucleotides outside the gene matches: 3. This CDR3 is CASSLGDRLNSPLHF. The CDR3 DNA is TGCGCCAGCAGCTTGGGGGACAGACTTAATTCACCCCTCCACTTT. Variable domain in full (rest from reference TRBV5-1 and TRBJ1-6): KAGVTQTPRYLIKTRGQQVTLSCSPISGHRSVSWYQQTPGQGLQFLFEYFSETQRNKGNFPGRFSGRQFSNSRSEMNVSTLELGDSALYLCASSLGDRLNSPLHFGNGTRLTVT.

This clone turned up a few times. The V gene is TRBV7-2, the J gene TRBJ2-7; D gene ambiguous. Germline CDR1 SGHTA, CDR2 FQGNSA. V lost 1 base and J lost 0, with 10 bases in between. The length of the CDR3 is 15 residues. CDR3 protein: CASSLVATSSYEQYF. For the CDR3, the DNA is TGTGCCAGCAGCTTAGTCGCGACAAGCTCCTACGAGCAGTACTTC.

This chain connects TRBV15 to TRBJ2-7; D is possibly TRBD1 (5 bases). Germline values: CDR1 LNHNV, CDR2 YYDKDF (reference sequence). This CDR3 has 14 amino acids. V was clipped by 2 bases and J by 2 bases, with 10 bases between them. The CDR3: CATSRTGLAYEQYF. CDR3 DNA sequence: TGTGCCACCAGCAGAACAGGTCTCGCCTACGAGCAGTACTTC.

The J gene is TRBJ1-2, the V gene TRBV4-3; 9 nucleotides agree with TRBD1. Germline CDR1 is LGHNA and CDR2 is YSLEER. The V segment lost 5 bases and the J segment 2 bases; nucleotides outside the gene matches: 9. This CDR3 contains 16 residues. The CDR3 DNA is TGCGCCAGCAGCACTAACCCGACAGGGGGAAACTATGGCTACACCTTC. Translation gives CASSTNPTGGNYGYTF.

The table lists this clone with a count of one. This chain connects TRBV20-1 to TRBJ2-5; TRBD2 matches at 14 bases. Trimming took 6 bases from V and 0 from J; bases not matched to a gene: 6. The germline gives CDR1 DFQATT, CDR2 SNEGSKA (reference sequence). CDR3 length equals 16 residues. This chain's CDR3 is CSASRLAGGYQETQYF. DNA for the CDR3: TGCAGTGCAAGTCGACTAGCGGGAGGGTACCAAGAGACCCAGTACTTC.

The chain recombines TRBV28 with TRBJ1-3, with 7 bases aligning to TRBD1. V was clipped by 8 bases and J by 2 bases; unmatched bases: 6. The length of the CDR3 is 14 residues. CDR1 and CDR2 (germline): MDHEN, SYDVKM. CDR3 amino acids: CASGTGAPGNTIYF. The CDR3 DNA is TGTGCCAGCGGAACAGGGGCCCCTGGAAACACCATATATTTT.

The chain carries TRBV6-6 and TRBJ1-2, with a possible D match to TRBD1 (5 bases). Trimming pared 5 bases from V and 0 bases from J, leaving 13 bases between. Germline V gives CDR1 MNHNY, CDR2 SVGAGI (reference sequence). The CDR3 has 15 amino acids. The CDR3 region has the DNA TGTGCCAGCAGTAACCATCGACAGACTAACTATGGCTACACCTTC. Its protein product is CASSNHRQTNYGYTF.

Points on this clone: In the same sample, other DNA sequences code for this CDR3. The genes are TRBV6-4 and TRBJ1-6, with 7 bases that match TRBD1. In germline, CDR1 is MRHNA, CDR2 SNTAGT. The J segment lost 7 bases and the V segment lost 6 bases, leaving 6 bases of the junction unmatched. This CDR3 has 14 residues. The CDR3 coding sequence is TGTGCCAGCAGCCTTACAGGGGACAATTCACCCCTCCACTTT. Translation: CASSLTGDNSPLHF.

V is TRBV7-2 and J is TRBJ2-2; unclear D gene. This CDR3 is built from 15 residues. Trimming left V 0 bases short and J 0 bases short, with 5 bases between. Germline CDR1 reads SGHTA; CDR2 reads FQGNSA. DNA of the CDR3: TGTGCCAGCAGCTTAGCCGGAGCGAACACCGGGGAGCTGTTTTTT. Its protein is CASSLAGANTGELFF. Complete variable domain (other parts from reference TRBV7-2 and TRBJ2-2): GAGVSQSPSNKVTEKGKDVELRCDPISGHTALYWYRQSLGQGLEFLIYFQGNSAPDKSGLPSDRFSAERTGGSVSTLTIQRTQQEDSAVYLCASSLAGANTGELFFGEGSRLTVL.